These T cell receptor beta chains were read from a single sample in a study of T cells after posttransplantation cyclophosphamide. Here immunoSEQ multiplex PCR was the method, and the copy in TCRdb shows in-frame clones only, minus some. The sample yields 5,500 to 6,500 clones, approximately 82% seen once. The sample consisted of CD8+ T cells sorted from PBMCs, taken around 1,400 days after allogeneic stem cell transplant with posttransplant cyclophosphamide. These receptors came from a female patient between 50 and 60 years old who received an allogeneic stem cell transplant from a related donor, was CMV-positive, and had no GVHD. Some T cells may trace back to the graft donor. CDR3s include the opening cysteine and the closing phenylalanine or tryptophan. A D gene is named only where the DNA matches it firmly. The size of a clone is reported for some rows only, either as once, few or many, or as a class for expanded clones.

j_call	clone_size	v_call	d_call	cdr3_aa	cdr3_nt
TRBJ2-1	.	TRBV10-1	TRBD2	CASSGLAGGYNEQFF	TGCGCCAGCAGTGGGTTAGCGGGAGGGTACAATGAGCAGTTCTTC
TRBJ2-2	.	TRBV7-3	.	CASSLVPGELFF	TGTGCCAGCAGCTTAGTCCCTGGGGAGCTGTTTTTT
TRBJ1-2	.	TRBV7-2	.	CASSLVLGGATGYTF	TGTGCCAGCAGCTTAGTCCTGGGAGGGGCGACCGGCTACACCTTC
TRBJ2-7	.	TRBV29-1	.	CSVTKGDYEQYF	TGCAGCGTAACTAAGGGGGACTACGAGCAGTACTTC
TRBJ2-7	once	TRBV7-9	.	CASSLHEQYF	TGTGCCAGCAGCCTCCACGAGCAGTACTTC
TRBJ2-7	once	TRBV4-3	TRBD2	CASSLEGASGRVEQYF	TGCGCCAGCAGCCTAGAGGGCGCGTCAGGGAGGGTCGAGCAGTACTTC
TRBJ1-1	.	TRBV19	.	CASGGVIGGTEAFF	TGTGCCAGTGGGGGGGTGATTGGAGGCACTGAAGCTTTCTTT
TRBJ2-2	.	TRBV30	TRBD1	CAWSGGQGATGELFF	TGTGCCTGGAGTGGCGGACAGGGGGCTACCGGGGAGCTGTTTTTT
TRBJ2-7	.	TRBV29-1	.	CSCGLSYEQYF	TGCAGCTGTGGCTTATCCTACGAGCAGTACTTC
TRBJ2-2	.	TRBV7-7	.	CASSLDFIAANTGELFF	TGTGCCAGCAGCTTAGACTTTATAGCAGCGAACACCGGGGAGCTGTTTTTT
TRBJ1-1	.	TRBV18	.	CASSSNGDTEAFF	TGTGCCAGCTCATCAAACGGGGACACTGAAGCTTTCTTT
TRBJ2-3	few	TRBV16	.	CASSRGTASTDTQYF	TGTGCCAGCAGCCGCGGGACGGCTAGCACAGATACGCAGTATTTT
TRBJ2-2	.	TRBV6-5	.	CASSYGPGTGELFF	TGTGCCAGCAGTTACGGCCCGGGGACCGGGGAGCTGTTTTTT
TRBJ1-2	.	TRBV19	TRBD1	CASSATQTGANGYTF	TGTGCCAGTAGTGCGACACAGACAGGGGCCAATGGCTACACCTTC
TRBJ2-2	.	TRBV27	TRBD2	CASSFGGAANTGELFF	TGTGCCAGCAGTTTCGGGGGGGCGGCCAACACCGGGGAGCTGTTTTTT
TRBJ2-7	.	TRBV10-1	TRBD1	CASTQGAYEQYF	TGCGCCAGCACCCAGGGGGCCTACGAGCAGTACTTC
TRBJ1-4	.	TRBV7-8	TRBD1	CASRWTGGASNEKLFF	TGTGCCAGCAGATGGACAGGGGGCGCCTCCAATGAAAAACTGTTTTTT
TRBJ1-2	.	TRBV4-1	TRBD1	CASRGTGLLYYGYTF	TGCGCCAGCAGGGGGACAGGTCTACTGTACTATGGCTACACCTTC
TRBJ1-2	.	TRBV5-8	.	CASSAHVGELLWVGYTF	TGTGCCAGCAGCGCCCATGTGGGAGAGCTTCTATGGGTTGGCTACACCTTC
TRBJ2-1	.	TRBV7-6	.	CASSLTPLSGRDNEQFF	TGTGCCAGCAGCTTAACCCCGCTAAGCGGGCGTGACAATGAGCAGTTCTTC
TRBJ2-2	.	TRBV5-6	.	CASSLNRETGELFF	TGTGCCAGCAGCTTGAATCGGGAAACCGGGGAGCTGTTTTTT
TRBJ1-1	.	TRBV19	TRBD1	CASSLNQGARTEAFF	TGTGCCAGTAGTCTCAATCAGGGGGCGCGTACTGAAGCTTTCTTT
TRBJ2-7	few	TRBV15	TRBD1	CATSRGQGVYEQYF	TGTGCCACCAGCAGAGGACAGGGGGTCTACGAGCAGTACTTC
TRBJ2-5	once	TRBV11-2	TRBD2	CASSGLAAEETQYF	TGTGCCAGCAGCGGACTAGCGGCCGAGGAGACCCAGTACTTC
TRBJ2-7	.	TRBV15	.	CATRRTGSSYEQYF	TGTGCCACCAGAAGAACAGGCAGTTCCTACGAGCAGTACTTC